Listed below are T cell receptor beta chains from one sample, sequenced in a study of blood T cell repertoires in COVID-19. The method was immunoSEQ multiplex PCR; TCRdb's version includes in-frame clones alone and lacks a portion of them. The profile shows over 400,000 clones, around nine tenths of them singletons. What was sequenced was PBMCs or T cells enriched from blood (not recorded which). These receptors originate from a woman aged 60-75 years who had recovered from COVID-19. Each CDR3 is given with its conserved first and last residue. A D gene is named only where the DNA matches it firmly.

d_gene: .; v_gene: TRBV14; j_gene: TRBJ1-3; CDR3aa: CASSIGPGNTIYF
d_gene: .; v_gene: TRBV28; j_gene: TRBJ1-1; CDR3aa: CASFQGPEAFF
d_gene: .; v_gene: TRBV6-5; j_gene: TRBJ1-2; CDR3aa: CASSLHNYGYTF
d_gene: TRBD2; v_gene: TRBV7-8; j_gene: TRBJ2-7; CDR3aa: CASSPGSVAGVAYEQYF
d_gene: .; v_gene: TRBV29-1; j_gene: TRBJ1-3; CDR3aa: CSVDTGFENTIYF
d_gene: .; v_gene: TRBV5-1; j_gene: TRBJ1-5; CDR3aa: CASSLAPQGSNQPQHF
d_gene: .; v_gene: TRBV2; j_gene: TRBJ1-1; CDR3aa: CASRQALNTEAFF
d_gene: TRBD2; v_gene: TRBV6-1; j_gene: TRBJ2-5; CDR3aa: CASSDRGGLRETQYF
d_gene: .; v_gene: TRBV10-1; j_gene: TRBJ2-1; CDR3aa: CASSHGGNEQFF
d_gene: .; v_gene: TRBV6-5; j_gene: TRBJ1-5; CDR3aa: CASKGGLGQPQHF
d_gene: TRBD1; v_gene: TRBV7-9; j_gene: TRBJ1-2; CDR3aa: CASSLTSGQTNYGYTF
d_gene: TRBD1; v_gene: TRBV30; j_gene: TRBJ2-2; CDR3aa: CAWSRTGRTGELFF
d_gene: TRBD1; v_gene: TRBV27; j_gene: TRBJ1-2; CDR3aa: CASSPGTGGYYGYTF
d_gene: TRBD1; v_gene: TRBV18; j_gene: TRBJ2-6; CDR3aa: CASSPRQGVPGANVLTF
d_gene: TRBD1; v_gene: TRBV19; j_gene: TRBJ2-1; CDR3aa: CASSMEGQGKFF
d_gene: .; v_gene: TRBV30; j_gene: TRBJ1-1; CDR3aa: CAWSPGNTEAFF
d_gene: .; v_gene: TRBV27; j_gene: TRBJ2-1; CDR3aa: CASSPFLRGGYNEQFF
d_gene: TRBD1; v_gene: TRBV7-9; j_gene: TRBJ1-3; CDR3aa: CASSLEITGAGNTIYF
d_gene: TRBD1; v_gene: TRBV6-5; j_gene: TRBJ1-2; CDR3aa: CASRGTGENYGYTF
d_gene: .; v_gene: TRBV11-2; j_gene: TRBJ1-2; CDR3aa: CASSTPQDGGGYTF
d_gene: .; v_gene: TRBV25-1; j_gene: TRBJ2-3; CDR3aa: CASTRGGTDTQYF
d_gene: .; v_gene: TRBV2; j_gene: TRBJ1-2; CDR3aa: CASRVGSGRTWTF
d_gene: .; v_gene: TRBV3-1/TRBV3-2; j_gene: TRBJ1-5; CDR3aa: CASSHGVTSNQPQHF
d_gene: .; v_gene: TRBV30; j_gene: TRBJ1-3; CDR3aa: CAWSFGVGNTIYF
d_gene: TRBD1; v_gene: TRBV2; j_gene: TRBJ1-5; CDR3aa: CASSGGQGVIQPQHF
d_gene: .; v_gene: TRBV11-2; j_gene: TRBJ2-3; CDR3aa: CASSLTTTDTQYF
d_gene: TRBD2; v_gene: TRBV24-1; j_gene: TRBJ2-2; CDR3aa: CATSDPRLAPGELFF
d_gene: .; v_gene: TRBV4-1; j_gene: TRBJ2-1; CDR3aa: CASARVMGPSYNEQFF
d_gene: TRBD2; v_gene: TRBV5-4; j_gene: TRBJ2-5; CDR3aa: CASSLRFETGGETQYF
d_gene: .; v_gene: TRBV6-5; j_gene: TRBJ2-3; CDR3aa: CASRGRGQATDTQYF
d_gene: .; v_gene: TRBV14; j_gene: TRBJ1-5; CDR3aa: CASSRQGNQPQHF
d_gene: TRBD1; v_gene: TRBV10-2; j_gene: TRBJ1-6; CDR3aa: CASSDDRGNSPLHF
d_gene: .; v_gene: TRBV24-1; j_gene: TRBJ1-5; CDR3aa: CATSSGDSNQPQHF
d_gene: .; v_gene: TRBV5-1; j_gene: TRBJ2-2; CDR3aa: CASSFPAGELFF
d_gene: .; v_gene: TRBV27; j_gene: TRBJ1-5; CDR3aa: CASSLAGVYQPQHF
d_gene: .; v_gene: TRBV9; j_gene: TRBJ1-1; CDR3aa: CASSAMSNTEAFF
d_gene: TRBD1; v_gene: TRBV5-4; j_gene: TRBJ2-5; CDR3aa: CASSGGQGAWETQYF
d_gene: TRBD1; v_gene: TRBV5-4; j_gene: TRBJ2-7; CDR3aa: CASSWDREGEQYF
d_gene: TRBD1; v_gene: TRBV28; j_gene: TRBJ1-4; CDR3aa: CASSLLDRETNEKLFF
d_gene: .; v_gene: TRBV5-4; j_gene: TRBJ1-2; CDR3aa: CASSLENVDGYTF
d_gene: .; v_gene: TRBV12-3/TRBV12-4; j_gene: TRBJ2-2; CDR3aa: CASSLASTGELFF
d_gene: .; v_gene: TRBV4-1; j_gene: TRBJ1-5; CDR3aa: CASSQDPQGDRNQPQHF
d_gene: .; v_gene: TRBV3-1/TRBV3-2; j_gene: TRBJ1-1; CDR3aa: CASSRGVSNTEAFF
d_gene: TRBD1; v_gene: TRBV19; j_gene: TRBJ1-5; CDR3aa: CASRDRGPSRNQPQHF
d_gene: .; v_gene: TRBV9; j_gene: TRBJ1-6; CDR3aa: CASSVATAQERNSPLHF
d_gene: .; v_gene: TRBV7-8; j_gene: TRBJ1-6; CDR3aa: CASTIRGRGESPLHF
d_gene: .; v_gene: TRBV6-5; j_gene: TRBJ1-2; CDR3aa: CASNPAGGVTGYTF
d_gene: TRBD1; v_gene: TRBV29-1; j_gene: TRBJ1-2; CDR3aa: CSVWDSGTGSGYTF
d_gene: .; v_gene: TRBV3-1/TRBV3-2; j_gene: TRBJ1-5; CDR3aa: CASSQGANSNQPQHF
d_gene: TRBD2; v_gene: TRBV3-1/TRBV3-2; j_gene: TRBJ2-5; CDR3aa: CASSSAAGGETQYF
d_gene: .; v_gene: TRBV11-2; j_gene: TRBJ1-4; CDR3aa: CASSQGIGNEKLFF
d_gene: .; v_gene: TRBV10-3; j_gene: TRBJ2-2; CDR3aa: CAISDWGGTLTGELFF
d_gene: .; v_gene: TRBV6-5; j_gene: TRBJ1-6; CDR3aa: CAIGAGQNYNSPLHF
d_gene: TRBD2; v_gene: TRBV6-1; j_gene: TRBJ2-4; CDR3aa: CASSVERGGRGNIQYF
d_gene: .; v_gene: TRBV30; j_gene: TRBJ2-3; CDR3aa: CAWSGQGTDTQYF
d_gene: .; v_gene: TRBV18; j_gene: TRBJ1-1; CDR3aa: CASSPLIYTEAFF
d_gene: .; v_gene: TRBV10-3; j_gene: TRBJ1-6; CDR3aa: CAITGTSDSPLHF
d_gene: TRBD1; v_gene: TRBV6-1; j_gene: TRBJ2-6; CDR3aa: CASSGAGTGRPGANVLTF